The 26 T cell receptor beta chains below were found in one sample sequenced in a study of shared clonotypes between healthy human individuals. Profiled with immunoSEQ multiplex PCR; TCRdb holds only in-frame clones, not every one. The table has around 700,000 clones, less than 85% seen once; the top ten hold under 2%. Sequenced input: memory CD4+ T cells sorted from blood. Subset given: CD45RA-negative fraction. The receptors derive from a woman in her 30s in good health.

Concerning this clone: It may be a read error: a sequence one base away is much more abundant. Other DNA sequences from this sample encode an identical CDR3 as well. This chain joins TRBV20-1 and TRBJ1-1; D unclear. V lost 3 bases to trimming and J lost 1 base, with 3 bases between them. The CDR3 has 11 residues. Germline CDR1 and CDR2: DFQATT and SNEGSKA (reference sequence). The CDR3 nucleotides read TGCAGTGCTAGGGAGAACACTGAAGCTTTCTTT. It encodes CSARENTEAFF.

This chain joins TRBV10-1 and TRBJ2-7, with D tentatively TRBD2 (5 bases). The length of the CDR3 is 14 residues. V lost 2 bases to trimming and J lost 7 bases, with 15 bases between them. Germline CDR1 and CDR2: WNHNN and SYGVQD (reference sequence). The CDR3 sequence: CASSEGSGSSEQYF. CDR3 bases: TGCGCCAGCAGTGAGGGTTCGGGGTCGTCAGAGCAGTACTTC.

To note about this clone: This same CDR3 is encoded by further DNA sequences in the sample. The chain's CDR3 is CASSPGTAGNEQYF. The CDR3 DNA sequence: TGCGCCAGCAGCCCCGGGACTGCCGGGAACGAGCAGTACTTC. The rearrangement joins TRBV5-1 to TRBJ2-7, with D possibly TRBD2 on 6 matching bases. Trimming removed 4 bases from V and 5 bases from J, with 16 bases in between. CDR1 and CDR2 (germline): SGHRS, YFSETQ. This CDR3 comprises 14 residues. Together with reference TRBV5-1 and TRBJ2-7, the CDR3 gives the full variable domain: KAGVTQTPRYLIKTRGQQVTLSCSPISGHRSVSWYQQTPGQGLQFLFEYFSETQRNKGNFPGRFSGRQFSNSRSEMNVSTLELGDSALYLCASSPGTAGNEQYFGPGTRLTVT.

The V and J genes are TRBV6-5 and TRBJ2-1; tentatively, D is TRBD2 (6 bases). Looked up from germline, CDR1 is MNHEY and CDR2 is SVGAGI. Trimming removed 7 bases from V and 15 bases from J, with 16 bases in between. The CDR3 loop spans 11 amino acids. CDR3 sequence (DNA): TGTGCCAGCAATGACGGGAGCAGGCTGTTCTTC. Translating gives CASNDGSRLFF.

The CDR3 DNA reads TGTGCCAGCAGCCCCTACCTAGCGGGAGGGGGAGAGACCCAGTACTTC. This translates into CASSPYLAGGGETQYF. The chain links TRBV7-6 to TRBJ2-5; 12 nucleotides line up with TRBD2. CDR3 length: 16 residues. CDR1 is SGHVS, CDR2 FNYEAQ, per germline. V dropped 5 bases and J dropped 4; count of bases not matched to a gene: 8.

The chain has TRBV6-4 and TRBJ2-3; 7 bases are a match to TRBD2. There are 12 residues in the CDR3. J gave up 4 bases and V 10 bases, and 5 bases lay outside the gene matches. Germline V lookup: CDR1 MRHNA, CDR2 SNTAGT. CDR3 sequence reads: CATHTSADTQYF. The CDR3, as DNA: TGTGCCACCCATACTAGCGCAGATACGCAGTATTTT.

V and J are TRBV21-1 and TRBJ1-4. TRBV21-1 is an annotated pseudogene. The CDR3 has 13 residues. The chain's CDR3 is CASSKEGNEKLFF. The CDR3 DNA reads TGTGCCAGCAGCAAAGAAGGAAATGAAAAACTGTTTTTT.

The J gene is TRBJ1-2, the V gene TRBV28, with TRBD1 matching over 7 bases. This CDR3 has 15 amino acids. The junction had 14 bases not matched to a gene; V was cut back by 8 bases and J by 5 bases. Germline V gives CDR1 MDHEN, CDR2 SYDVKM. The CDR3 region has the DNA TGTGCCAGCGTTGGAGGGGGCATATATTGGTATGGCTACACCTTC. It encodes CASVGGGIYWYGYTF.

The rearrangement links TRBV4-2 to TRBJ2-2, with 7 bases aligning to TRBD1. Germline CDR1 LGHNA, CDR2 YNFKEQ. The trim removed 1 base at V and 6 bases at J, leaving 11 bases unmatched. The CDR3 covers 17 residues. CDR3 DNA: TGTGCCAGCAGCCAAGGGAATACGGGACAGAGCGCCGGGGAGCTGTTTTTT. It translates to CASSQGNTGQSAGELFF.

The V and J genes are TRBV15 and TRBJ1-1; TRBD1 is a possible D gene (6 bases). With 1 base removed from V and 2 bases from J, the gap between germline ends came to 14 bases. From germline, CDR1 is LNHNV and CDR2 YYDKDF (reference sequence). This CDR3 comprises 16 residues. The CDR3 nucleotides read TGTGCCACCAGCAGAGGGAGGGACACCTTAAACACTGAAGCTTTCTTT. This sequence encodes CATSRGRDTLNTEAFF.

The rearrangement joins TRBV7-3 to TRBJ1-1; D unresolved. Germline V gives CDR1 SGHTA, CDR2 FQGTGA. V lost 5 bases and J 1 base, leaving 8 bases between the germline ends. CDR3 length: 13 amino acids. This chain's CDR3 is CASSLTPNTEAFF. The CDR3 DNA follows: TGTGCCAGCAGCCTCACACCGAACACTGAAGCTTTCTTT.

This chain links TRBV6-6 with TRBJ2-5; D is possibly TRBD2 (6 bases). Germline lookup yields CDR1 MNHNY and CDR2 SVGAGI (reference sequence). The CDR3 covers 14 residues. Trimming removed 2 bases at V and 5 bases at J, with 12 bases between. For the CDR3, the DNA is TGTGCCAGCAGTTACCACCCCCGGGGGGAGACCCAGTACTTC. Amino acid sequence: CASSYHPRGETQYF.

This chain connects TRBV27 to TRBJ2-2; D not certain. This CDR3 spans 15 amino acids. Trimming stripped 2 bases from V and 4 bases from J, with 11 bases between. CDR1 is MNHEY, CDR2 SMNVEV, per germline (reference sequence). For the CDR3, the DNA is TGTGCCAGCAGTTTAAACGGCAGTCCCACCGGGGAGCTGTTTTTT. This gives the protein CASSLNGSPTGELFF.

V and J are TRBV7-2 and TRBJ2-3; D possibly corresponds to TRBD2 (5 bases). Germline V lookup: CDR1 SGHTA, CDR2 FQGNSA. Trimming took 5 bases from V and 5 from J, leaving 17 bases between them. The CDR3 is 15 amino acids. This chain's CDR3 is CASSAVALVGDTQYF. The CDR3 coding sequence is TGTGCCAGCAGCGCCGTGGCACTAGTAGGAGATACGCAGTATTTT.

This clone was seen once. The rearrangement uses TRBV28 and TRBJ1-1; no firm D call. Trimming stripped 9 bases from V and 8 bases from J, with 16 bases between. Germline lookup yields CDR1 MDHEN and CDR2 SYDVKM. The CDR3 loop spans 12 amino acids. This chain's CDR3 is CASLSGVREAFF. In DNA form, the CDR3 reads TGTGCCAGTCTCTCTGGGGTCCGGGAAGCTTTCTTT.

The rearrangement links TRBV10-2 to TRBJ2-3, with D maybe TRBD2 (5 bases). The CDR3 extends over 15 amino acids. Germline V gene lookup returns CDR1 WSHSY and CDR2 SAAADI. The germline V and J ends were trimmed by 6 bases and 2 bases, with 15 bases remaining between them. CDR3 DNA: TGCGCCAGCAGGGGTGGAGCGGCCTTCACAGATACGCAGTATTTT. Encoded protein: CASRGGAAFTDTQYF.

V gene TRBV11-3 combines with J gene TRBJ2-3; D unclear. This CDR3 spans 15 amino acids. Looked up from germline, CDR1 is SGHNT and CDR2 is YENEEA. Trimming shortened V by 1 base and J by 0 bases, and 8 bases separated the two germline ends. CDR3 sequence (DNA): TGTGCCAGCAGCTTAGGGTCAGTAAGCACAGATACGCAGTATTTT. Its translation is CASSLGSVSTDTQYF.

Here the CDR3 reads CASSSVGGVTEQFF. The CDR3 DNA follows: TGTGCCAGCAGCTCCGTAGGGGGAGTTACTGAGCAGTTCTTC. This chain links TRBV7-9 with TRBJ2-1; D might be TRBD1 (6 bases). Deletions cut 4 bases from V and 9 bases from J, with 16 bases between. This CDR3 is built from 14 residues. Germline V gene data show CDR1 as SEHNR and CDR2 as FQNEAQ (reference sequence).

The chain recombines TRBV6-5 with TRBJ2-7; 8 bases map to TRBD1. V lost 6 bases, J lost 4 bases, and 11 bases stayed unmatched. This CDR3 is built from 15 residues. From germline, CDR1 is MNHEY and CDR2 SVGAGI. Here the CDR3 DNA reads TGTGCCAGCAGCCTAGCCGGACAGGGCGGTTACGAGCAGTACTTC. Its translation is CASSLAGQGGYEQYF.

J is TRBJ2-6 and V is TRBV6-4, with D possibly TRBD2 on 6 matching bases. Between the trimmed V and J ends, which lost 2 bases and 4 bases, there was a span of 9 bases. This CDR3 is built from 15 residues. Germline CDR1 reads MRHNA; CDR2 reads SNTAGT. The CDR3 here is CASSDRAGGANVLTF. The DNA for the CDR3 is TGTGCCAGCAGTGACAGGGCGGGAGGGGCCAACGTCCTGACTTTC.

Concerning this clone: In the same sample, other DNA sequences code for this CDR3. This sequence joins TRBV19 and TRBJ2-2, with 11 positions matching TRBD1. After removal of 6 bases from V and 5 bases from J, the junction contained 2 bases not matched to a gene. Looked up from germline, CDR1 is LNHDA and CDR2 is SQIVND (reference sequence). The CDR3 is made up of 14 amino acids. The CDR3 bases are TGTGCCAGTAGAGGGACAGGGGGAACCGGGGAGCTGTTTTTT. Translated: CASRGTGGTGELFF. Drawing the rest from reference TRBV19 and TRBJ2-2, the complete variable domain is DGGITQSPKYLFRKEGQNVTLSCEQNLNHDAMYWYRQDPGQGLRLIYYSQIVNDFQKGDIAEGYSVSREKKESFPLTVTSAQKNPTAFYLCASRGTGGTGELFFGEGSRLTVL.

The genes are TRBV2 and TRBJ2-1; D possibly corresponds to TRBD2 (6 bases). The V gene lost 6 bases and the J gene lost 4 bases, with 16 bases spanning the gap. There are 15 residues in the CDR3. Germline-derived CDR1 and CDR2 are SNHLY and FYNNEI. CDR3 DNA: TGTGCCAGCAGCCGGGAGCCAGATCCTTACAATGAGCAGTTCTTC. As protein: CASSREPDPYNEQFF. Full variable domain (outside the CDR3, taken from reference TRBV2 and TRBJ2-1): EPEVTQTPSHQVTQMGQEVILRCVPISNHLYFYWYRQILGQKVEFLVSFYNNEISEKSEIFDDQFSVERPDGSNFTLKIRSTKLEDSAMYFCASSREPDPYNEQFFGPGTRLTVL.

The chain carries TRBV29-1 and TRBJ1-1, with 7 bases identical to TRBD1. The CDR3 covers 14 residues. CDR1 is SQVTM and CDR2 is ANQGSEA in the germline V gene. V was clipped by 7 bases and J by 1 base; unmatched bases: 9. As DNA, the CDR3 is TGCAGCGCCCATAAGGACAGGACGAACACTGAAGCTTTCTTT. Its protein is CSAHKDRTNTEAFF.

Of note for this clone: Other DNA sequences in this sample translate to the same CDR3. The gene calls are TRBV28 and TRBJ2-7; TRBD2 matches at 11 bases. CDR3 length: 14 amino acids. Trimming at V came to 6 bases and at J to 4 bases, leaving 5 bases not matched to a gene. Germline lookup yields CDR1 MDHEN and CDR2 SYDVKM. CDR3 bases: TGTGCCAGCAGGTTAGCGGGAGGGCCTTACGAGCAGTACTTC. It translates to CASRLAGGPYEQYF.

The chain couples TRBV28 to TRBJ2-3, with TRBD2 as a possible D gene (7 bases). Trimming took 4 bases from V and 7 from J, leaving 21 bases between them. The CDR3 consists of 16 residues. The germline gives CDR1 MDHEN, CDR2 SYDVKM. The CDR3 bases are TGTGCCAGCAGTTCCCTCTGGGGGGGCCCAGCAAATACGCAGTATTTT. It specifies CASSSLWGGPANTQYF.

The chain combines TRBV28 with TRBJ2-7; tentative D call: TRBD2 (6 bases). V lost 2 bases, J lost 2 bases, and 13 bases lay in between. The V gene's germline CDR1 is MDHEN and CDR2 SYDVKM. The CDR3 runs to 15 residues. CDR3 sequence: CASSLRLRGAYEQYF. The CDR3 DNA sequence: TGTGCCAGCAGTTTACGGTTGCGGGGTGCCTACGAGCAGTACTTC.